The rows below give T cell receptor beta chains drawn from one sample of a study of blood T cell repertoires in COVID-19. This table comes from immunoSEQ multiplex PCR, and its TCRdb copy is limited to in-frame clones, with some not included. This table holds roughly 300,000 clones, about 87% found once. The source material was PBMCs or T cells enriched from blood (not recorded which). These receptors were collected from a woman in her twenties or thirties who had recovered from COVID-19. CDR3s include the opening cysteine and the closing phenylalanine or tryptophan. D genes are given only for firm matches. Size is stated for part of the rows, as once, few or many counts, or as a class when the clone is expanded.

TRBD2	.	TRBV4-3	TRBJ2-3	TGCGCCAGCAGCCAAGGACTAGCGGGTTATCAGTATTTT	CASSQGLAGYQYF
.	.	TRBV2	TRBJ1-1	TGTGCCAGCAGGCACAATATGAACACTGAAGCTTTCTTT	CASRHNMNTEAFF
TRBD1	.	TRBV19	TRBJ2-7	TGTGCCAGTAGTGACCACGCCCGGGACAGTACCTACGAGCAGTACTTC	CASSDHARDSTYEQYF
.	.	TRBV19	TRBJ1-1	TGTGCCAGCTCGAGGAACACTGAAGCTTTCTTT	CASSRNTEAFF
.	.	TRBV14	TRBJ2-3	TGTGCCAGCAGCCCAATTGTCCCAGATACGCAGTATTTT	CASSPIVPDTQYF
.	.	TRBV28	TRBJ2-1	TGTGCCAGCAGTTATTTCAGCAATGAGCAGTTCTTC	CASSYFSNEQFF
.	.	TRBV10-3	TRBJ1-4	TGTGCCATCAGTGAGGAGAGAAATGAAAAACTGTTTTTT	CAISEERNEKLFF
.	.	TRBV7-9	TRBJ1-3	TGTGCCAGCAGCCTGGGGCGCTCTGGAAACACCATATATTTT	CASSLGRSGNTIYF
.	once	TRBV7-2	TRBJ2-2	TGTGCCAGCAGCCCCGTAGCGGTGACTTACACCGGGGAGCTGTTTTTT	CASSPVAVTYTGELFF
TRBD1	.	TRBV5-4	TRBJ1-3	TGTGCCAGCAGCTTGACAGGGGCAGGAAACACCATATATTTT	CASSLTGAGNTIYF
.	.	TRBV5-1	TRBJ2-7	TGCGCCAGCAGCTTGGGACAGGAGGACGAGCAGTACTTC	CASSLGQEDEQYF
.	.	TRBV10-3	TRBJ1-1	TGTGCCATCAGTGCCTATTCTGTAATGAACACTGAAGCTTTCTTT	CAISAYSVMNTEAFF
TRBD1	.	TRBV12-3/TRBV12-4	TRBJ2-7	TGTGCCAGCAGGGAGACAGGGGGGGGCGAGCAGTACTTC	CASRETGGGEQYF
.	.	TRBV4-3	TRBJ1-2	TGCGCCAGCAGCCAAGGAGGCAGGGCTCCTTTTGGCTACACCTTC	CASSQGGRAPFGYTF
.	.	TRBV7-3	TRBJ1-2	TGTGCCAGCAGCTTAATGGGGCACTATGGCTACACCTTC	CASSLMGHYGYTF
.	.	TRBV25-1	TRBJ1-2	TGTGCCAGCAGTGAAGGCACAAGCTATGGCTACACCTTC	CASSEGTSYGYTF
.	once	TRBV18	TRBJ1-6	TGTGCCAGCTCACCACCGGGGGGGGTCAATTCACCCCTCCACTTT	CASSPPGGVNSPLHF
TRBD1	.	TRBV5-1	TRBJ2-2	TGCGCCAGCAGCTTGGGTCCGGGACAGGGGGGCACCGGGGAGCTGTTTTTT	CASSLGPGQGGTGELFF
.	.	TRBV20-1	TRBJ1-2	TGCAGTGGCCAAGCCCCAGGGAACTACACCTTC	CSGQAPGNYTF